Below, 5 T cell receptor beta chains from the same sample are listed, as sequenced in a study of OX40 agonist ivuxolimab in advanced cancers. To prepare the library, the immunoSEQ multiplex PCR assay was applied. The immuneACCESS repertoire file appears here via TCRdb, limited to in-frame rearrangements. These files lack a portion of the clones; in checked studies, under half of the deficit traces to unresolved V genes, and the cause of the others is not known. Counted in this sample were roughly 45,000 clones; about 81% of them appeared once. The ten most abundant clones make up around 7.9% of the sample. The sequencing here drew on CD4+ or CD8+ T cells sorted from blood, taken in a trial of the OX40 agonist ivuxolimab. Receptors were obtained from an adult with an advanced solid tumor such as melanoma, head and neck, liver or kidney cancer.

V usage is TRBV29-1 and J usage is TRBJ2-1, with 16 nucleotides matching TRBD2. The V gene's germline CDR1 is SQVTM and CDR2 ANQGSEA. The CDR3 consists of 17 residues. J lost 8 bases, V lost 6 bases, and 13 bases had no gene match. CDR3 protein: CSVEREGTSGRADEQFF. The CDR3 DNA is TGCAGCGTGGAAAGGGAGGGGACTAGCGGGAGGGCCGATGAGCAGTTCTTC.

CDR3: CASSPTGYGEKLFF. The CDR3 nucleotides read TGTGCCAGCAGCCCTACAGGTTATGGGGAAAAACTGTTTTTT. The V and J genes are TRBV9 and TRBJ1-4; perhaps TRBD1 as D (5 bases). The CDR3 covers 14 residues. Per the germline V gene, CDR1 is SGDLS and CDR2 is YYNGEE. Trimming took 4 bases from V and 8 from J, leaving 15 bases between them.

This chain uses TRBV7-9 with TRBJ1-2; TRBD1 aligns across 8 bases. V was clipped by 1 base and J by 2 bases; unmatched bases: 12. The CDR3 is 18 residues long. Germline V gene data show CDR1 as SEHNR and CDR2 as FQNEAQ (reference sequence). The CDR3 region has the DNA TGTGCCAGCAGCTTAGTAGGGCTCAGGGGGCAAAGGAACTATGGCTACACCTTC. Translating it yields CASSLVGLRGQRNYGYTF.

The V and J genes are TRBV7-8 and TRBJ1-4; no definite D call. Germline V CDR1 and CDR2: SGHVS, FQNEAQ. This CDR3 has 16 residues. V lost 4 bases and J 0 bases, leaving 12 bases between the germline ends. The CDR3 DNA is TGTGCCAGCAGCTCTGCCACCCGTGCAACTAATGAAAAACTGTTTTTT. Protein: CASSSATRATNEKLFF.

The chain links TRBV13 to TRBJ1-1; D is ambiguous. The CDR3 is 13 amino acids. V was pared by 2 bases and J by 3 bases, with 7 bases between. CDR1 and CDR2 from the germline V gene are PRHDT and FYEKMQ (reference sequence). CDR3: CASSLRVDTEAFF. The DNA of the CDR3 is TGTGCCAGCAGCTTAAGGGTGGACACTGAAGCTTTCTTT. Full variable domain (missing parts from reference TRBV13 and TRBJ1-1): AAGVIQSPRHLIKEKRETATLKCYPIPRHDTVYWYQQGPGQDPQFLISFYEKMQSDKGSIPDRFSAQQFSDYHSELNMSSLELGDSALYFCASSLRVDTEAFFGQGTRLTVV.